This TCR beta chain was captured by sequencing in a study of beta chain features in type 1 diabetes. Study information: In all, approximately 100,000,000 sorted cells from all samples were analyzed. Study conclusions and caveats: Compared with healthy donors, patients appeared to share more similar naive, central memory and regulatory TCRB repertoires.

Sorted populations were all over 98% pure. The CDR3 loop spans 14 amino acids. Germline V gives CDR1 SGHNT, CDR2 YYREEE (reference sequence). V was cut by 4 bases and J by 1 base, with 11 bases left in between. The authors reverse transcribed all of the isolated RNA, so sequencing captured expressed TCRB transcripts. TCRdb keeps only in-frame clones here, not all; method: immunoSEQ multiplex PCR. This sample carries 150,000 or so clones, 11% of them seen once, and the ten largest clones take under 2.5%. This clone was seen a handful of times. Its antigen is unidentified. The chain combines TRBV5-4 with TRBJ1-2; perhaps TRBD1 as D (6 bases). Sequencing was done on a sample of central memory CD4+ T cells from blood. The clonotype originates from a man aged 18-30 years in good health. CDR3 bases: TGTGCCAGCAGCCCCGACAGGTTTAACTATGGCTACACCTTC. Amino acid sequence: CASSPDRFNYGYTF.